This TCR beta chain was documented in a study of CD8+CD57+ T cells in acquired aplastic anemia (dated by TCRdb to 2016 to 2018). About the study as a whole: DNA extracted from sorted CD4+ and CD8+ cells had a mean of roughly 3.4 ug, with a range of about 0.19 to 27.4 ug. A CD8+CD57+ expansion meant a frequency higher than the mean frequency seen in healthy subjects. On the study overall, not on this receptor specifically: Between patients and healthy controls, no significant difference in CD8+ Simpson's diversity was found (P=0.060). Twenty-nine CD8+ CDR3 sequences were found in both patients and controls but appeared to be highly expressed in patients and within the immunodominant clones of the patients.

The patients picked for sequencing were ones in whom flow cytometry had shown an expansion of CD8+CD57+ cells. Severe acquired aplastic anemia was diagnosed in all patients according to International Study of Aplastic Anemia and Agranulocytosis and Camitta criteria. No therapy had been received by the patients at the time of blood sampling. In the study, sorted CD4+ and CD8+ blood T cells from patients with severe aplastic anemia and from healthy subjects underwent deep sequencing of TCR repertoires. Patients were enrolled in the USA under clinicaltrials.gov protocols 00001620, 01623167, 00001397, 00071045, 00081523 and 00961064. Ficoll-Paque density gradient centrifugation was used to isolate peripheral blood mononuclear cells. Before DNA extraction, CD4+ and CD8+ T cells were sorted by FACS or by magnetic beads. Genomic DNA served as template for TCR beta VDJ combination and CDR3 sequence profiling. An Illumina HiSeq 2000 was the platform used for TCR repertoire sequencing. Per the original workflow: TRBV/TRBJ rearrangement plots, CDR3 size and DJ length profiles, and Simpson's diversity index were used to assess repertoires. The most abundant DNA sequence in the deep sequencing data was defined as the immunodominant clone. CDR3 amino acid sequences were checked for sharing between subjects and were compared against published repertoires and the VDJdb database. TCRdb reran the public reads through fastp at Q25 and MiXCR, keeping productive beta chains. Each entry merges the rows of one CDR3 protein and shows their most common DNA and genes. For this entry, the V and J calls and clone size follow TCRdb and not the study's own pipeline. This sample gives 160,000 or so distinct CDR3 sequences in total; over 70% of them show up just once. The top ten hold 40% to 55% of the sample.

Details on this clonotype: The target of this receptor is not known. Base qualities are not recorded, but no much larger clone differs from it by a single base.

A distance of 18 bases separates the germline ends of V and J, which lose 11 bases and 2 bases respectively. The CDR3 contains 16 residues, cysteine and phenylalanine counted. Of the read, only the CDR3 DNA is kept; its 48 bases are in frame from base 1. Reading the germline V gene gives CDR1 KGHDR and CDR2 SFDVKD. The clonotype comes from a human donor with aplastic anemia. The sequenced material came from sorted CD4+, CD8+, or CD8+CD57+ T cells (not recorded which) from PBMCs. The chain employs TRBV24-1 and TRBJ1-6, with the identity of the D gene unclear. CDR3 sequence: CASMVATSAYNSPLHF. The nucleotides are TGTGCCAGCATGGTAGCGACTAGCGCCTATAATTCACCCCTCCACTTT.